These T cell receptor beta chains were read from a single sample in a study of shared T cell receptors in the human thymus. Profiling relied on immunoSEQ multiplex PCR, and the TCRdb table lists in-frame clones only, not all of them. This sample has about 660,000 clones, with roughly 86% found just once. The data also belong to a second study, concerning human thymus T cells.

The sequencing sample was made of thymocytes. All receptors come from a boy under three years old with a congenital heart defect. Both conserved end residues are part of each CDR3.

>TRBJ2-7|TRBV10-3
CAISESGTSHTYEQYF
>TRBJ1-2|TRBV5-1
CASSQGQGAYYGYTF
>TRBJ2-5|TRBV6-5
CASSYRGEERETQYF
>TRBJ2-3|TRBV5-1
CASSLAPTDTQYF
>TRBJ2-1|TRBV10-2
CASSRTSGYNEQFF
>TRBJ2-2|TRBV4-3
CASSPRGGVDTGELFF
>TRBJ1-6|TRBV5-1
CASSLKGAVTNSPLHF
>TRBJ1-5|TRBV28
CASSLLGAHNQPQHF
>TRBJ1-5|TRBV5-6
CASSLAGGPKNQPQHF
>TRBJ1-4|TRBV6-1
CASSGQQDEKLFF
>TRBJ2-1|TRBV5-1
CASSLAPRLGLRYSYNEQFF
>TRBJ2-3|TRBV23-1
CASSPPGQGIPDTQYF
>TRBJ2-3|TRBV18
CASSPGDGTEFTDTQYF
>TRBJ2-2|TRBV29-1
CSAWDRGLTGELFF
>TRBJ2-7|TRBV6-1
CASSVGWGYYEQYF
>TRBJ2-1|TRBV28
CASTRLFPHEQFF
>.|TRBV5-1
CASSGFGQGVRHEQYF
>TRBJ2-7|TRBV25-1
CASSGGPKAFEQYF
>TRBJ2-5|TRBV4-1
CASSQKSAFQETQYF
>TRBJ1-1|TRBV13
CASSLVSTSYRVKEAFF
>TRBJ2-3|TRBV5-1
CASSLEAGQVVDTQYF
>TRBJ1-2|TRBV6-5
CASSSPREDGYTF